Listed here is a single TCR beta chain. The clone's antigen remains unknown. The sample holds no much larger clone one base away, and base qualities are not on file. This entry is derived from a study of cytomegalovirus exposure and HLA in healthy donors (dated by TCRdb to about 2017). Some background on the complete study: An earlier analysis of some 550 of the donors reported 276 Gb of sequence data and some 120 million unique TCR beta sequences from about 200 million T cells. Across some 400 genotyped donors of the cohort, an average of about 250,000 unique TCR beta nucleotide sequences per donor were sequenced, and approximately 17% of those sequences were non-productive. An earlier analysis of several hundred of the donors applied high-throughput TCR beta sequencing to assess whether each TCR beta V gene segment acted as functional or pseudogenic. Donor age, sex, ethnicity and CMV serostatus were collected together with the repertoire data. Class I and class II HLA loci were covered by the typing at four-digit resolution. The study aimed to test whether signatures of past pathogen exposure could be identified by cataloging public T cell receptors. A later analysis re-analyzed previously published TCR beta repertoires from about 600 donors and added high-resolution HLA genotyping to study TCR occurrence patterns. The study used immunosequencing to profile the T cell repertoires of several hundred subjects and linked those repertoires to cytomegalovirus serostatus. To predict cytomegalovirus infection status, the study combined high-throughput TCR immunosequencing, statistical association of individual TCRs with disease status, and machine learning. An early release covering more than 500 HLA-typed donors comprised about 310 gigabases of sequencing data and approximately 80 million unique TCR sequences. Along with the approximately 670-subject first cohort, a separate validation cohort of over 90 different subjects was used. A later genetic analysis used genome-wide SNP genotypes for 398 of the 666 donors, treating that subset as a discovery cohort. The number of donors typed differed by locus, with 629-630 for A, B, C, DRB1 and DQB1, more than 500 for DQA1, 600 to 610 for DPA1, and under 490 for DPB1. Roughly five DR-DQ haplotypes were handled as single units for association and clustering because linkage in the cohort was strong. Among the approximately 400 genotyped donors, approximately 81% belonged to the genetic ancestry cluster associated with self-reported Caucasian donors. The later analysis used no new phenotypic data to find candidate immune exposures, relying instead on TCR beta sequences and their occurrence across donors. All discovery cohort repertoires had been generated using a single sequencing platform. What the authors observed across the whole study: Because counts were too low, roughly 17 rarely observed V segments, including chromosome 9 orphons, were left out of the earlier analysis of 587 of the donors. A further reported finding was that TCR beta sequences accurately predicted the HLA-A and HLA-B alleles for most subjects in the first cohort. The 87-base-pair reads could not distinguish some IMGT-functional V segments, including TRBV6-2 and TRBV6-3, so those segments were excluded. In a later analysis, the rate of TCR association differed among HLA loci, with DRB1 alleles having the most associated TCRs and HLA-C alleles having the fewest. A later genetic analysis reported fewer N-insertions in productive TCRs among donors in an Asian-associated ancestry cluster than the roughly 640-donor mean. Broadly in line with IMGT annotations, most TCR beta V segments showed up in productive rearrangements about 87% or about 30% of the time in an earlier analysis of under 700 of the donors. An association between a missense DCLRE1C variant and V-gene and J-gene trimming of TCR beta chains was found in a later genetic analysis and replicated in an independent cohort. Sequencing depth was assumed to be roughly uniform across donors in the presence/absence analyses, though that assumption may not hold. A later analysis found that HLA-associated TCR beta chains were more clonally expanded and had lower generation probabilities than equally common non-associated chains. In a later analysis, some 18,000 TCR beta sequences were associated with specific HLA alleles at a false discovery rate of 0.05. In both the original and validation cohorts, the classifier was reported to diagnose cytomegalovirus status with high specificity and sensitivity. HLA typing was unavailable for some donors at each locus, so association tests used only the typed subset. Immune exposure information for the cohort was limited to CMV serostatus. This cohort had only TCR beta chains sequenced, and the lack of alpha or paired-chain data limited which features could be detected. Several of the top co-occurrence clusters appeared to be linked to parvovirus B19, influenza, CMV and Epstein-Barr virus, according to a later analysis. In a later analysis, most CMV-associated TCR beta chains were found to appear HLA-restricted, with HLA associations seemingly driven largely by CMV exposure. Most TCR sequences were observed very rarely across donors, whereas some public TCRs were present in many individuals. The authors suggested that the approach could potentially be extended to other disease states and immunological phenotypes. When HLA alleles, especially DR and DQ, strongly co-occurred, TCR associations were difficult to assign to individual alleles. In vitro tests confirmed that a few of the cytomegalovirus-associated TCR beta chains recognize cytomegalovirus antigens. The study listed approximately 160 TCR beta chains as associated with cytomegalovirus. Correlated functional status among segregating V segments might reflect linkage disequilibrium, but an unknown experimental factor could not be ruled out. A cluster of highly shared sequence variants was judged likely to be a technical artifact of the sequencing pipeline.

The cohort consisted of more than 650 healthy bone marrow donors. At the time of sampling, all cohort members were nominally healthy, though unrecorded immune exposures were likely present. The donor was CMV seronegative and was included in the group of a few hundred seronegative cohort members. A peripheral blood sample was collected from each donor, and TCR beta sequencing was performed on peripheral blood mononuclear cells. Genomic DNA extraction from the blood cell samples was performed with the Qiagen DNeasy Blood Extraction Kit. Preparation of the library involved the immunoSEQ multiplex PCR assay. For the multiplex PCR, a mixture combining 60 forward primers for TCR Vbeta segments and 13 reverse primers for TCR Jbeta segments was used. A multiplex PCR assay on genomic DNA amplified the CDR3 region of rearranged TCR beta genes. The Illumina HiSeq System was used to sequence the amplified TCR beta libraries as 87-base-pair reads. Turning to the authors' computational methods: Across the roughly 700 repertoires, a later analysis counted some 80 million unique TCR beta chains, around 11 million of which were shared by at least two donors. A nearest-neighbor algorithm error-corrected the raw reads and collapsed the reads into unique sequences, merging closely related sequences to remove PCR and sequencing errors. V, D and J gene segments were assigned by aligning CDR3 sequences to IMGT reference sequences. Each retained sequence needed at least a six-nucleotide match to both a V gene segment and a J gene segment. Rearrangements were classified as productive when the CDR3 lacked stop codons and remained in frame with V and J, and all other rearrangements were classified as non-productive. Following IMGT convention, CDR3 was defined as the stretch from the second conserved V-encoded cysteine to the conserved J-encoded phenylalanine. The earlier analysis of 500 to 600 of the donors excluded sequences that lacked an unambiguous match to a single V gene segment. An earlier analysis of a few hundred of the donors called V segments functional above 56.7% productive rearrangements and segregating when the between-donor standard deviation exceeded 5%. To diagnose cytomegalovirus status from the catalog of TCR beta chain sequences, a statistical classification framework was built. A later analysis assigned V and J genes by comparing TCR nucleotide sequences with IMGT/GENE-DB human TR gene sequences. Using the TCRdist pipeline, a later analysis assigned CDR3 sequences along with most-parsimonious VDJ recombination scenarios. In a later analysis, each TCR beta chain was defined by its CDR3 amino acid sequence together with its V-gene family, and reads lacking a unique V-gene family were excluded. To address suspected cross-contamination and a sequencing artifact, a later analysis removed approximately 590 highly shared, low-generation-probability nucleotide sequences. In a later analysis, a clonal expansion index was calculated for each public chain from normalized within-repertoire ranks of inferred template counts. Generation probabilities in a later analysis came from a VDJ recombination model fitted to out-of-frame rearrangements, and those results were checked against IGoR. Hypergeometric tests were used in a later analysis to score TCR-TCR, TCR-HLA and TCR-CMV co-occurrence, with a repertoire-size bias correction applied to the TCR pairs. A later analysis estimated false discovery rates by permuting HLA or CMV assignments 20 times. In a later analysis, co-occurring TCRs were grouped using DBSCAN, with TCRdist sequence similarity added in when clustering inside HLA-allele-positive subsets. Repertoires with fewer than 30,000 or more than 120,000 public chains, plus five repertoires with anomalous nucleotide sharing, were excluded from co-occurrence clustering. TCRdb retrieved this table from immuneACCESS and kept in-frame rearrangements only. Not all clones are present; in checked studies, unresolved V genes account for under half, and no reason is known for the remainder. Clone size and the V and J calls come from that table; the DNA yielded D and trimming. This sample gives approximately 130,000 clones in total; approximately 82% of them show up just once. Approximately 1.4% of the sample lies in the top ten.

Sequences MNHNS (CDR1) and SASEGT (CDR2) are obtained from the germline V gene. The CDR3 contains 15 residues, cysteine and phenylalanine counted. The retained sequence is limited to the CDR3, 45 bases, with the frame set at the first base. At the junction V is shortened by 6 bases and J by 3 bases; bases outside the gene matches: 8. This receptor chain uses TRBV6-1 and TRBJ2-7, with 10 bases in between that match TRBD1. The sequence was collected from a man between 35 and 55 years old in good health and CMV-seronegative. What was sequenced was PBMCs. The CDR3 reads CASSPGTGAFYEQYF. The DNA reads TGTGCCAGCAGCCCTGGGACAGGGGCCTTCTACGAGCAGTACTTC.